This T cell receptor beta chain was sequenced during a study of T cell repertoires in cytomegalovirus infection. Details on this clonotype: Its antigen is currently unknown.

TCRdb passed the reads through MiXCR, listing each CDR3 protein once. The sample lists 570,000 or so distinct CDR3 sequences; 40% were seen once. The receptor was isolated from a human donor in good health (CMV status not recorded). Some clones in this sample may be carry-over from other donors' samples. The material was cultured PBMCs, obtained from culture after CMV antigen stimulation.

CDR3 sequence: CASSQSSGGAGDGKNIQYF. The CDR3 DNA reads as TGTGCCAGCAGCCAATCTAGCGGGGGGGCCGGTGACGGCAAAAACATTCAGTACTTC. The rearrangement links TRBV3-1 to TRBJ2-4, with TRBD2 matching 12 bases. The CDR3 extends over 19 amino acids. The germline gives CDR1 LGHDT, CDR2 YNNKEL (reference sequence). Trimming cost V 2 bases and J 3 bases; bases outside gene matches: 11.